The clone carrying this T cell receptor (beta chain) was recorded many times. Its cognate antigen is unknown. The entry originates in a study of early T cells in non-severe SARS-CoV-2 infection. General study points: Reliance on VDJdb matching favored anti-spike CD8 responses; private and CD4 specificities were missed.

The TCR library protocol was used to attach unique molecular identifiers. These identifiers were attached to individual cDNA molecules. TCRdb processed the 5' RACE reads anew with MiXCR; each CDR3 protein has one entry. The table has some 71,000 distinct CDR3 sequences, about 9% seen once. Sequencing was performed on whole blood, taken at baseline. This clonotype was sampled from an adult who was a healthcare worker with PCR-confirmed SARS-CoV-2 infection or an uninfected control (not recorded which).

CDR3: CASRDIIGASDGYTF. The CDR3 nucleotides are TGTGCCAGCAGGGACATTATTGGGGCGTCTGATGGCTACACCTTC. The V and J genes are TRBV6-6 and TRBJ1-2, with D possibly being TRBD1 (5 bases). The length of the CDR3 is 15 residues. V lost 6 bases, J lost 6 bases, and 20 bases lay in between. The germline gives CDR1 MNHNY, CDR2 SVGAGI (reference sequence).